This T cell receptor (beta chain) is drawn from a study of cytomegalovirus exposure and HLA in healthy donors. It was with 60 Vbeta and 13 Jbeta primers that the PCR ran. Some clones are missing from TCRdb's copy, which holds only in-frame ones; the method was immunoSEQ multiplex PCR. Among 150,000 to 200,000 clones listed, less than 90% were seen once. V was cut by 5 bases and J by 6 bases, with 10 bases left in between. From germline, CDR1 is SGHNT and CDR2 YENEEA. CDR3 length equals 13 residues. The origin of this receptor is a boy aged 5-17 years in good health and CMV-seronegative. The chain couples TRBV11-3 to TRBJ2-2; D perhaps matches TRBD2 (5 bases). Material: PBMCs. This chain's CDR3 is CASSVTRAGELFF. Here the CDR3 DNA reads TGTGCCAGCAGCGTTACTAGGGCCGGGGAGCTGTTTTTT.